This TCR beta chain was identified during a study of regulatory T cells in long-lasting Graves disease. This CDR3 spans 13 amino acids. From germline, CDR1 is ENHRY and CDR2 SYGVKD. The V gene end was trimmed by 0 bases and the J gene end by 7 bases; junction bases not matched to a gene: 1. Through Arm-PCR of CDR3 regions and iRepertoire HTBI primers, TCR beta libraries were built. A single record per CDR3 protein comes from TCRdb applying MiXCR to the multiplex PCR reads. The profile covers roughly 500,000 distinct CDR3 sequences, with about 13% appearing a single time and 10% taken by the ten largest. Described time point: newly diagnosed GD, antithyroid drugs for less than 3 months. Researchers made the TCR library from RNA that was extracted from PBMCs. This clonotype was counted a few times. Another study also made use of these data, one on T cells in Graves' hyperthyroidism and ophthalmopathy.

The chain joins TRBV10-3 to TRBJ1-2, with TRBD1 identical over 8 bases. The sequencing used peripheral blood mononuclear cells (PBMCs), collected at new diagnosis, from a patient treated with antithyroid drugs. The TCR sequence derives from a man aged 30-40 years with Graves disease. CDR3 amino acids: CAISESRGPGYTF. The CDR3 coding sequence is TGTGCCATCAGTGAGTCCAGGGGGCCTGGCTACACCTTC.